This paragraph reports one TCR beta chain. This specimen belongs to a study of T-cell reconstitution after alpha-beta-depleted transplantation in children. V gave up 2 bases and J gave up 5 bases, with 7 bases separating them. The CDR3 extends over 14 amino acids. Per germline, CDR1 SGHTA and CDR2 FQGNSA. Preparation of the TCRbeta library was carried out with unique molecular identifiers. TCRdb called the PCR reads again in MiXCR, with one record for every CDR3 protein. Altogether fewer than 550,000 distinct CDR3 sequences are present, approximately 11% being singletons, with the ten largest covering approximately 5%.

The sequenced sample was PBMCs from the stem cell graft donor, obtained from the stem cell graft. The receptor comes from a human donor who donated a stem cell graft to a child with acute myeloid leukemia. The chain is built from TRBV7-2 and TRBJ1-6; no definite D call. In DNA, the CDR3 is TGTGCCAGCAGCTTACCAAACCATAATTCACCCCTCCACTTT. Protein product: CASSLPNHNSPLHF.